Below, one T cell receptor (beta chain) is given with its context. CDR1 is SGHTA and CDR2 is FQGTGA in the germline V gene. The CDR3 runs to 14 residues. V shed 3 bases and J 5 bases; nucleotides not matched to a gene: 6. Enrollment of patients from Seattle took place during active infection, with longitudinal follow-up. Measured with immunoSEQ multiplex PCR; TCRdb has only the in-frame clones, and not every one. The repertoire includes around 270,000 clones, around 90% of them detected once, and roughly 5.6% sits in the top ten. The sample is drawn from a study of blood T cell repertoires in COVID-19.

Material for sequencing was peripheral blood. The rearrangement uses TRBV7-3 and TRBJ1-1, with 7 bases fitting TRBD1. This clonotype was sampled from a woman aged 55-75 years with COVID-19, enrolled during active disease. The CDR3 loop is CASSLTGSGTEAFF. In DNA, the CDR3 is TGTGCCAGCAGCTTGACAGGGTCCGGGACTGAAGCTTTCTTT. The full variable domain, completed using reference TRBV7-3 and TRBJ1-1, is GAGVSQTPSNKVTEKGKYVELRCDPISGHTALYWYRQSLGQGPEFLIYFQGTGAADDSGLPNDRFFAVRPEGSVSTLKIQRTERGDSAVYLCASSLTGSGTEAFFGQGTRLTVV.